These 15 T cell receptor beta chains originate from one sample sequenced in a study of T cells in Graves' hyperthyroidism and ophthalmopathy. Template material for amplifying TCR beta CDR3 regions consisted of RNA transcripts. The HTBI primer set served for first-round RT-PCR of the TCR CDR3. A single record per CDR3 protein comes from TCRdb applying MiXCR to the multiplex PCR reads. The sample holds some 580,000 distinct CDR3 sequences; 15% to 20% are singletons and the top ten take around 3.3%. Sequences were obtained from blood. Source of these receptors: a woman aged 35 to 49 with Graves' ophthalmopathy.

This clonotype occurred many times. V is TRBV3-1 and J is TRBJ1-6; D may be TRBD1 (6 bases). This CDR3 has 13 amino acids. The ends were cut back, 9 bases at V and 7 bases at J, with 13 bases in the middle. The germline V gene has CDR1 LGHDT and CDR2 YNNKEL (reference sequence). The CDR3 DNA reads as TGTGCCAGTACGCCGCAGGGGAATTCACCCCTCCACTTT. Translation gives CASTPQGNSPLHF.

The table lists this clonotype with a few counts. A much larger clone differs by one base, so this may be a read error. V and J are TRBV3-1 and TRBJ1-1, with D unclear. V shed 1 base and J shed 6 bases, with 6 bases lying between them. The V gene's germline CDR1 is LGHDT and CDR2 YNNKEL (reference sequence). This CDR3 comprises 12 residues. As DNA, the CDR3 is TGTGCCAGCAGCCAAGCGGAGGCTGAAGCTTTCTTT. Translation gives CASSQAEAEAFF.

Ten or more counts support this clonotype. J is TRBJ1-5 and V is TRBV2; D gene uncertain. The V end was cut by 5 bases, the J end by 2 bases, with 13 bases between. The CDR3 has 15 amino acids. CDR1 is SNHLY and CDR2 is FYNNEI in the germline V gene. DNA of the CDR3: TGTGCCAGCAGTCCAGAGGGAACTGGCAATCAGCCCCAGCATTTT. Translation: CASSPEGTGNQPQHF.

With regard to this clonotype: Given a much more abundant clone one base away, this may be a read error. The chain combines TRBV5-1 with TRBJ2-1; D gene uncertain. The DNA end is more similar to TRBJ2-7, so the J call may be wrong. Germline V CDR1 and CDR2: SGHRS, YFSETQ. This CDR3 contains 17 residues. The CDR3 loop is CASSLAESAGSYNEQYF. DNA for the CDR3: TGCGCCAGCAGCTTGGCCGAGTCAGCCGGGTCCTACAATGAGCAGTACTTC.

V usage is TRBV18 and J usage is TRBJ1-6; no clear D. The V gene lost 0 bases and the J gene lost 7 bases, with 7 bases spanning the gap. Germline V gene data show CDR1 as KGHSH and CDR2 as LQKENI. This CDR3 has 14 residues. The CDR3 DNA reads as TGTGCCAGCTCACCACCGATAGGGAATTCACCCCTCCACTTT. Encoded protein: CASSPPIGNSPLHF.

This clonotype was detected a few times. The V call is TRBV12-3 or TRBV12-4, the J call TRBJ2-1, with TRBD2 identical over 11 bases. This CDR3 has 16 residues. The junction had 13 bases not matched to a gene; V was cut back by 7 bases and J by 8 bases. DNA of the CDR3: TGTGCCAGCACCACCTCGCTTAGCGGGAGGGCCGATGAGCAGTTCTTC. Translating it yields CASTTSLSGRADEQFF.

The chain combines TRBV19 with TRBJ1-5, with D unresolved. The CDR3 length is 15 residues. Trimming pared 8 bases from V and 1 base from J, leaving 15 bases between. Germline CDR1 is LNHDA and CDR2 is SQIVND (reference sequence). The CDR3 is CASQKGLFSNQPQHF. CDR3 DNA sequence: TGTGCCAGTCAGAAAGGGTTATTCAGCAATCAGCCCCAGCATTTT.

This clonotype was seen more than once but under ten times. The rearrangement links TRBV29-1 to TRBJ1-1; maybe TRBD1 (5 bases). The germline V gene has CDR1 SQVTM and CDR2 ANQGSEA. The V end was cut by 4 bases, the J end by 7 bases, with 10 bases between. This CDR3 has 11 residues. This CDR3 reads CSVVGALEAFF. The CDR3 DNA reads as TGCAGCGTTGTAGGGGCACTTGAAGCTTTCTTT.

This clonotype was seen repeatedly, ten times or more. The chain recombines TRBV20-1 with TRBJ1-1, with 11 bases matching TRBD1. This CDR3 region has 16 residues. Germline lookup yields CDR1 DFQATT and CDR2 SNEGSKA (reference sequence). J was trimmed by 4 bases and V by 1 base; bases with no gene match: 8. CDR3 region: CSARAPDRGPSTEAFF. The CDR3 coding sequence is TGCAGTGCTAGAGCCCCGGACAGGGGGCCGAGCACTGAAGCTTTCTTT.

This clonotype was counted many times. This sequence joins TRBV28 and TRBJ1-5, with D perhaps TRBD1 (6 bases). The CDR3 sequence is 16 residues long. Germline V lookup: CDR1 MDHEN, CDR2 SYDVKM. Deletions cut 3 bases from V and 2 bases from J, with 14 bases between. The CDR3 coding sequence is TGTGCCAGCAGTTTCCCCGGACAGCGAGGCAATCAGCCCCAGCATTTT. Translated, it gives CASSFPGQRGNQPQHF.

This clonotype was detected many times. V is TRBV7-8 and J is TRBJ1-5, with 7 bases identical to TRBD1. The ends lost 0 bases at V and 6 bases at J; junction bases unmatched: 8. The germline V gene encodes CDR1 SGHVS and CDR2 FQNEAQ. The CDR3 loop spans 16 amino acids. CDR3 sequence (DNA): TGTGCCAGCAGCTTAGCCACCGGGACAGCAGGTCAGCCCCAGCATTTT. It codes for CASSLATGTAGQPQHF.

This clonotype was found a few times. The genes are TRBV7-9 and TRBJ2-3; D gene uncertain. CDR3 length equals 14 residues. V lost 2 bases and J lost 2, with 8 bases in between. Germline CDR1 is SEHNR and CDR2 is FQNEAQ (reference sequence). CDR3 nucleotides: TGTGCCAGCAGCTTAAACAGTGTCACAGATACGCAGTATTTT. It encodes CASSLNSVTDTQYF.

This clonotype was observed at least ten times. The chain carries TRBV7-2 and TRBJ1-6; no clear D. Germline V gives CDR1 SGHTA, CDR2 FQGNSA. The CDR3 is 15 residues long. V lost 5 bases, J lost 7 bases, and 15 bases lay in between. The CDR3 DNA is TGTGCCAGCAGCCCCCCTCGGGGAGGGAATTCACCCCTCCACTTT. Translation: CASSPPRGGNSPLHF.

This clonotype showed up many times. V and J are TRBV2 and TRBJ1-6; D not certain. The CDR3 extends over 13 amino acids. CDR1 SNHLY and CDR2 FYNNEI come from the germline V gene. V lost 9 bases to trimming and J lost 7 bases, with 13 bases between them. The CDR3 spells CASLDSVNSPLHF. In DNA form, the CDR3 reads TGTGCCAGTTTGGACTCGGTCAATTCACCCCTCCACTTT.

This clonotype was recorded many times. This chain joins TRBV6-1 and TRBJ2-3; D is perhaps TRBD1 or TRBD2 (6 bases each). The CDR3 runs to 15 residues. Looked up from germline, CDR1 is MNHNS and CDR2 is SASEGT. The V gene lost 5 bases and the J gene lost 2 bases, with 14 bases spanning the gap. CDR3 DNA: TGTGCCAGCAGTTACGGTGGGGGGCCCACAGATACGCAGTATTTT. It encodes CASSYGGGPTDTQYF.